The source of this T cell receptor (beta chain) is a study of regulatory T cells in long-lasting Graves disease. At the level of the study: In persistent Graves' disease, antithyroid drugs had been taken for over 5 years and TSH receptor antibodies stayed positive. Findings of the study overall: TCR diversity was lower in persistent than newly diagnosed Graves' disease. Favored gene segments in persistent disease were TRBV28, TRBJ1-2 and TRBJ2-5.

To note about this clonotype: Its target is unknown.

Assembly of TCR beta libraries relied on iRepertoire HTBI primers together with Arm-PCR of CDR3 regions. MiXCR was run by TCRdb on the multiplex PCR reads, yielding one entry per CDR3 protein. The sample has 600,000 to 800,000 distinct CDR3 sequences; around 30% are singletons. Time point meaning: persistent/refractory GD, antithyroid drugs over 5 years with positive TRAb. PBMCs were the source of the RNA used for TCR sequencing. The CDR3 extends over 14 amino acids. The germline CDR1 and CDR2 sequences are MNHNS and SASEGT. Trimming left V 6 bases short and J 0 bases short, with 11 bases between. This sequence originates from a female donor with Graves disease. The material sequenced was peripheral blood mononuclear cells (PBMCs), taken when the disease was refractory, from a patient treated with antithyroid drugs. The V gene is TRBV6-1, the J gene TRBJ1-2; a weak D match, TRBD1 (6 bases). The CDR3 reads CASRRDTSNYGYTF. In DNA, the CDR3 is TGTGCCAGCAGGAGGGACACCTCTAACTATGGCTACACCTTC.